This T cell receptor beta chain was captured in a study of post-analysis software for immune sequencing data. The CDR3 runs to 15 residues. V was cut by 0 bases and J by 5 bases, with 14 bases left in between. Germline CDR1 and CDR2: SGHDT and YYEEEE. This clonotype was seen once. The antigen remains unidentified. Broader study findings: A handful of TRBV segments were significantly more frequent in patients than in controls. TRBV5-6, TRBV5-1 and TRBV20-1 were among these segments. When compared against controls, multiple sclerosis patients showed significantly lower normalized Chao1 diversity.

Carried by the TCR beta cDNA libraries were unique molecular identifiers. TCRdb reprocessed the PCR reads with MiXCR, giving one entry per CDR3 protein. The sample holds hundreds of thousands of distinct CDR3 sequences, approximately 59% seen once. The source material was blood. This clonotype was sampled from a girl aged 2 to 10 with multiple sclerosis. The chain links TRBV5-6 to TRBJ1-1; D is uncertain. CDR3 protein: CASSLDGGIRTEAFF. DNA of the CDR3: TGTGCCAGCAGCTTGGATGGAGGGATAAGAACTGAAGCTTTCTTT.